Listed here are 15 T cell receptor beta chains from one sample, sequenced in a study of cytomegalovirus exposure and HLA in healthy donors. The PCR had 60 Vbeta and 13 Jbeta primers. Method: immunoSEQ multiplex PCR; TCRdb's copy keeps in-frame clones and lacks some. In the table there are some 150,000 clones, around 78% of which are singletons. Sequenced material: PBMCs. The receptors derive from a woman aged 25 to 45 in good health and CMV-seropositive.

This chain uses TRBV28 with TRBJ1-2, with 9 bases that match TRBD1. The ends lost 4 bases at V and 7 bases at J; junction bases unmatched: 10. The germline CDR1 and CDR2 sequences are MDHEN and SYDVKM. The CDR3 runs 15 residues. The CDR3 DNA sequence: TGTGCCAGCAGTTCCTCCGGGACAGGGATCCGTGGCTACACCTTC. Translating gives CASSSSGTGIRGYTF.

The J gene is TRBJ2-3, the V gene TRBV9; 12 bases line up with TRBD2. This CDR3 is built from 18 residues. Germline V gene lookup returns CDR1 SGDLS and CDR2 YYNGEE. Trimming took 4 bases from V and 6 from J; bases not matched to a gene: 15. The CDR3 bases are TGTGCCAGCAGCCCCCCCCCAAGGACTAGCGGGGCCCCGGATACGCAGTATTTT. It codes for CASSPPPRTSGAPDTQYF.

The gene calls are TRBV9 and TRBJ1-2; D is unclear. Trimming removed 2 bases at V and 4 bases at J, with 18 bases between. Looked up from germline, CDR1 is SGDLS and CDR2 is YYNGEE. The CDR3 has 16 residues. The CDR3 sequence is CASSVVPRHLPYGYTF. The CDR3 nucleotides are TGTGCCAGCAGCGTGGTCCCCCGACACCTGCCCTATGGCTACACCTTC. Combining the CDR3 with reference TRBV9 and TRBJ1-2 gives the whole variable domain DSGVTQTPKHLITATGQRVTLRCSPRSGDLSVYWYQQSLDQGLQFLIQYYNGEERAKGNILERFSAQQFPDLHSELNLSSLELGDSALYFCASSVVPRHLPYGYTFGSGTRLTVV.

Of note for this clone: This sample also contains other DNA sequences that code for the same CDR3. J is TRBJ2-3 and V is TRBV5-1; 8 positions match TRBD2. Per the germline V gene, CDR1 is SGHRS and CDR2 is YFSETQ. This CDR3 contains 13 residues. Unmatched junction bases numbered 3, after V lost 2 bases and J lost 7 bases. The CDR3 DNA reads TGCGCCAGCAGCTTAGCGGGAGAGAATACGCAGTATTTT. The encoded protein is CASSLAGENTQYF.

The chain has TRBV7-2 and TRBJ2-2, with a tentative D call TRBD1 (6 bases). Germline V gives CDR1 SGHTA, CDR2 FQGNSA. Trimming shortened V by 5 bases and J by 6 bases, and 13 bases separated the two germline ends. The CDR3 spans 14 residues. The CDR3 loop is CASSPHRASGELFF. The CDR3, as DNA: TGTGCCAGCAGCCCGCACAGGGCTTCCGGGGAGCTGTTTTTT.

The chain is built from TRBV6-5 and TRBJ1-5; TRBD1 might be the D (6 bases). V dropped 5 bases and J dropped 2 bases, with 13 bases sitting between them. This CDR3 region has 15 residues. Germline V gene sequence: CDR1 MNHEY, CDR2 SVGAGI. As DNA, the CDR3 is TGTGCCAGCAGTCGGAACAGGGATGGCAATCAGCCCCAGCATTTT. Its protein product is CASSRNRDGNQPQHF.

This clone was picked up a small number of times. The chain couples TRBV2 to TRBJ1-1, with D unclear. CDR3 length equals 14 residues. Per germline, CDR1 SNHLY and CDR2 FYNNEI. Trimming cost V 2 bases and J 3 bases, with 10 bases left between them. This chain's CDR3 is CASSEFGYDTEAFF. CDR3 bases: TGTGCCAGCAGTGAATTCGGGTATGACACTGAAGCTTTCTTT.

The chain recombines TRBV7-9 with TRBJ2-7, with 8 positions matching TRBD2. Germline CDR1 is SEHNR and CDR2 is FQNEAQ (reference sequence). J lost 6 bases, V lost 3 bases, and 4 bases had no gene match. This CDR3 spans 13 amino acids. The CDR3: CASSFAGGGEQYF. DNA for the CDR3: TGTGCCAGCAGCTTTGCGGGAGGCGGCGAGCAGTACTTC.

The CDR3 bases are TGTGCCAGCAGCCCGGGACTAGCGGAGACCCTTTACAATGAGCAGTTCTTC. This sequence encodes CASSPGLAETLYNEQFF. This chain joins TRBV7-2 and TRBJ2-1; 11 positions match TRBD2. With V trimmed by 5 bases and J by 4 bases, 10 bases remained unmatched. Germline V lookup: CDR1 SGHTA, CDR2 FQGNSA. The CDR3 sequence is 17 residues long. The full variable domain, rest sourced from reference TRBV7-2 and TRBJ2-1, is GAGVSQSPSNKVTEKGKDVELRCDPISGHTALYWYRQSLGQGLEFLIYFQGNSAPDKSGLPSDRFSAERTGGSVSTLTIQRTQQEDSAVYLCASSPGLAETLYNEQFFGPGTRLTVL.

This rearrangement joins TRBV7-9 to TRBJ1-1; D remains unclear. The CDR3 spans 15 residues. CDR1 is SEHNR and CDR2 is FQNEAQ in the germline V gene (reference sequence). The V end lost 3 bases, the J end lost 3 bases, and 14 bases lay between the germline ends. The CDR3 DNA reads TGTGCCAGCAGCTTTTGGTCCGGGTCTGACACTGAAGCTTTCTTT. This codes for CASSFWSGSDTEAFF. Full variable domain (outside the CDR3, taken from reference TRBV7-9 and TRBJ1-1): DTGVSQNPRHKITKRGQNVTFRCDPISEHNRLYWYRQTLGQGPEFLTYFQNEAQLEKSRLLSDRFSAERPKGSFSTLEIQRTEQGDSAMYLCASSFWSGSDTEAFFGQGTRLTVV.

This chain connects TRBV30 to TRBJ2-1, with unresolved D. The CDR3 runs 12 residues. Germline-derived CDR1 and CDR2 are GTSNPN and SVGIG (reference sequence). V was cut by 3 bases and J by 6 bases, with 9 bases left in between. The CDR3 DNA reads as TGTGCCTGGAGCCGGGTGTTCAATGAGCAGTTCTTC. This codes for CAWSRVFNEQFF.

V gene TRBV28 combines with J gene TRBJ1-2, with 9 positions matching TRBD1. CDR1 is MDHEN, CDR2 SYDVKM, per germline. This CDR3 has 15 residues. V was clipped by 6 bases and J by 6 bases; unmatched bases: 11. CDR3 protein: CASRGQGTGRDGYTF. The CDR3 nucleotides read TGTGCCAGCAGAGGACAGGGGACAGGGCGTGATGGCTACACCTTC.

The table lists this clone with a few counts. This chain connects TRBV5-4 to TRBJ1-2; D uncertain. V was trimmed by 4 bases and J by 7 bases, leaving 17 bases between them. This CDR3 has 14 amino acids. CDR1 SGHNT and CDR2 YYREEE come from the germline V gene (reference sequence). CDR3 nucleotides: TGTGCCAGCAGCCCGAGTGGAGGTGGGCGTGGCTACACCTTC. This codes for CASSPSGGGRGYTF. The whole variable domain, filled in from reference TRBV5-4 and TRBJ1-2, reads ETGVTQSPTHLIKTRGQQVTLRCSSQSGHNTVSWYQQALGQGPQFIFQYYREEENGRGNFPPRFSGLQFPNYSSELNVNALELDDSALYLCASSPSGGGRGYTFGSGTRLTVV.

This clone has more than one count but fewer than ten. The chain recombines TRBV9 with TRBJ1-2; 8 positions match TRBD1. Germline CDR1 reads SGDLS; CDR2 reads YYNGEE. The CDR3 has 14 amino acids. V lost 3 bases, J lost 6 bases, and 7 bases stayed unmatched. DNA of the CDR3: TGTGCCAGCAGCGCGCGACAGGGGTTGCATGGCTACACCTTC. This codes for CASSARQGLHGYTF.

The chain combines TRBV28 with TRBJ1-5, with 10 bases fitting TRBD1. Germline CDR1 is MDHEN and CDR2 is SYDVKM. Losses at the gene ends were 4 bases for V and 6 bases for J; bases not matched to a gene: 12. The CDR3 is 17 amino acids. The CDR3 DNA reads as TGTGCCAGCAGTTGGACAGGGGGAGGGGCGGTAGGTCAGCCCCAGCATTTT. This codes for CASSWTGGGAVGQPQHF.